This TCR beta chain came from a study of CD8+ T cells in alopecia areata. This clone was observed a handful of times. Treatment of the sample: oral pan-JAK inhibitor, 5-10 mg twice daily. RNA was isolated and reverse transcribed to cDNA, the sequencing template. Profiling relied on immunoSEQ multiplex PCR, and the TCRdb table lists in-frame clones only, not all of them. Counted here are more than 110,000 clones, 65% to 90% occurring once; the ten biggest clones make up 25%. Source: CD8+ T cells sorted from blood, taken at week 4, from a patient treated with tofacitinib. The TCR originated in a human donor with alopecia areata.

The DNA of the CDR3 is TGTGCCACCAGCAGCACGGGACTAGCGGGGGCCTCATCCTCCTACAATGAGCAGTTCTTC. The encoded protein is CATSSTGLAGASSSYNEQFF. V gene TRBV15 combines with J gene TRBJ2-1; 14 positions agree with TRBD2. The CDR3 spans 20 residues. V gave up 3 bases and J gave up 0 bases; unmatched junction bases: 10. Germline assignment: CDR1 LNHNV and CDR2 YYDKDF (reference sequence).